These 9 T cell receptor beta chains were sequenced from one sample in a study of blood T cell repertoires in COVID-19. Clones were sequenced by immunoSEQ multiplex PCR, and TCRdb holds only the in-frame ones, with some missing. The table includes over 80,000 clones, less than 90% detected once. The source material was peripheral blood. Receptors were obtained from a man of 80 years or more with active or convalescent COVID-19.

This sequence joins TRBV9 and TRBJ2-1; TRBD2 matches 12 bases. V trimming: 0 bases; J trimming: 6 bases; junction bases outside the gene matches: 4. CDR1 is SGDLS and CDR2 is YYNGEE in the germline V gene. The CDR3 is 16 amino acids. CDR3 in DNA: TGTGCCAGCAGCGTAGCTAGCGGGAGGGCAATCAATGAGCAGTTCTTC. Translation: CASSVASGRAINEQFF.

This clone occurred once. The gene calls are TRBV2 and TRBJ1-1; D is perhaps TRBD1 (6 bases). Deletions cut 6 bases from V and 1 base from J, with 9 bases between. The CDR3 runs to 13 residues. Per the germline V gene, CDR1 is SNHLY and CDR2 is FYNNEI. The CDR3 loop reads CASRVDRNTEAFF. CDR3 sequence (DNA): TGTGCCAGCAGGGTGGACAGGAACACTGAAGCTTTCTTT. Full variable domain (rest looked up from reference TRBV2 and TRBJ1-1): EPEVTQTPSHQVTQMGQEVILRCVPISNHLYFYWYRQILGQKVEFLVSFYNNEISEKSEIFDDQFSVERPDGSNFTLKIRSTKLEDSAMYFCASRVDRNTEAFFGQGTRLTVV.

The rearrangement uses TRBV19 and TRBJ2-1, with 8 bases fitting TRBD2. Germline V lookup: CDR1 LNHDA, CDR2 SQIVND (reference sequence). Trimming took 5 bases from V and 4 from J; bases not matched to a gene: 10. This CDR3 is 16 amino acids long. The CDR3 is CASSGRLAGRYNEQFF. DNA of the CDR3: TGTGCCAGTAGTGGTCGGTTAGCGGGAAGGTACAATGAGCAGTTCTTC.

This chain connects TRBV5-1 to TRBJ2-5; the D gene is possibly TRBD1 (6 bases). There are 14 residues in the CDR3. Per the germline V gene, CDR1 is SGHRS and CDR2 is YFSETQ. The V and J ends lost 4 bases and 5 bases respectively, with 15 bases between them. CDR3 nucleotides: TGCGCCAGCAGCCAGGGACACGGGGTTGAGACCCAGTACTTC. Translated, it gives CASSQGHGVETQYF.

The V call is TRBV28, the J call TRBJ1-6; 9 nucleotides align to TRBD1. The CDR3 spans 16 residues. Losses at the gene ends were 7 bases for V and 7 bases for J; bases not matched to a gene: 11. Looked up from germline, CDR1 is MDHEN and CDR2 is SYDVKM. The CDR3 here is CASIYGDRVRNSPLHF. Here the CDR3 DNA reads TGTGCCAGCATCTATGGGGACAGGGTTAGAAATTCACCCCTCCACTTT.

CDR3 coding DNA: TGTGCCAGCAGCCCACCTAGCTTCCCCGGGGAGCTGTTTTTT. It is translated as CASSPPSFPGELFF. The V gene is TRBV5-4, the J gene TRBJ2-2; TRBD2 is a possible D gene (5 bases). The CDR3 runs 14 residues. Looked up from germline, CDR1 is SGHNT and CDR2 is YYREEE (reference sequence). Trimming stripped 4 bases from V and 6 bases from J, with 13 bases between.

The CDR3 nucleotides are TGTGCCATCAGTAAACCGGGACAGGGCTACAATGAGCAGTTCTTC. Its translation: CAISKPGQGYNEQFF. The chain carries TRBV10-3 and TRBJ2-1; 9 nucleotides match TRBD1. Trimming cost V 5 bases and J 3 bases; bases outside gene matches: 5. Germline CDR1 reads ENHRY; CDR2 reads SYGVKD. The CDR3 is 15 residues long.

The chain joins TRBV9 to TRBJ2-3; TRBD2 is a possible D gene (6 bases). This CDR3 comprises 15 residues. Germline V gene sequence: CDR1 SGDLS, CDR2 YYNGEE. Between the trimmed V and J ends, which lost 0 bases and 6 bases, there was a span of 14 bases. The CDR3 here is CASSVGSGSKDTQYF. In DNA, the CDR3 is TGTGCCAGCAGCGTAGGGTCCGGGAGTAAGGATACGCAGTATTTT.

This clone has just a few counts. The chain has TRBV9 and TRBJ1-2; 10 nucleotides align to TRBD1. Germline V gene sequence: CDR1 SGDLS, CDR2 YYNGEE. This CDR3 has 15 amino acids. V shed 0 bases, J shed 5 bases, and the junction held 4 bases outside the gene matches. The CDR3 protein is CASSVDGQGVYGYTF. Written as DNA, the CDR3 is TGTGCCAGCAGCGTAGATGGACAGGGGGTGTATGGCTACACCTTC.